These T cell receptor beta chains were read from a single sample in a study of T cell responses to AZD1222 COVID-19 vaccine. Sequenced by immunoSEQ multiplex PCR; TCRdb stores in-frame clones only, minus some. The sample lists about 94,000 clones; 88% were seen once. Source: peripheral blood, taken 28 days after the second AZD1222 dose. All receptors come from an adult who received the AZD1222 COVID-19 vaccine. Both conserved end residues are part of each CDR3. Each record gives: clone size, D gene, V gene, J gene, CDR3 DNA, CDR3 protein. The D gene is left open where the match is weak. Size is stated for part of the rows, as once, few or many counts, or as a class when the clone is expanded.

>few|TRBD1|TRBV7-9|TRBJ1-1
TGTGCCAGCAGCTCCAGAGTTGGCAGGGGGGACACTGAAGCTTTCTTT
CASSSRVGRGDTEAFF
>.|.|TRBV18|TRBJ2-5
TGTGCCAGCTCACCACCGGCTGACGCAAGAACCCAGTACTTC
CASSPPADARTQYF
>.|.|TRBV5-8|TRBJ2-7
TGTGCCAGCAGCTTAGGGCAGACACTCGCCTACGAGCAGTACTTC
CASSLGQTLAYEQYF
>.|.|TRBV28|TRBJ2-5
TGTGCCAGCGTAAGCTCGCGCCAAGAGACCCAGTACTTC
CASVSSRQETQYF
>.|.|TRBV7-9|TRBJ1-3
TGTGCCAGCAGCTTAGTCAGGGCGAGCTCTGGAAACACCATATATTTT
CASSLVRASSGNTIYF
>.|.|TRBV6-5|TRBJ2-7
TGTGCCAGCAGCGGAACGGCTTCCTACGAGCAGTACTTC
CASSGTASYEQYF
>.|.|TRBV3-1/TRBV3-2|TRBJ2-5
TGTGCCAGCAGCCAAGGAGGGTTTACCCAGTACTTC
CASSQGGFTQYF
>.|.|TRBV7-2|TRBJ2-7
TGTGCCAGCAGCCTTGATGGGACGAGTTACTACGAGCAGTACTTC
CASSLDGTSYYEQYF
>.|TRBD1|TRBV5-6|TRBJ2-7
TGTGCCAGCAGCCACAGGGGTTCCTACGAGCAGTACTTC
CASSHRGSYEQYF
>.|TRBD1|TRBV30|TRBJ2-5
TGTGCCTGGAGGTCCGGGACAGGTCCCCAAGAGACCCAGTACTTC
CAWRSGTGPQETQYF
>.|.|TRBV19|TRBJ1-5
TGTGCCAGTAGCCCCCTGTCGGGCAATCAGCCCCAGCATTTT
CASSPLSGNQPQHF
>.|.|TRBV6-2/TRBV6-3|TRBJ2-7
TGTGCCAGCAGTACCCTCCCACAGGCCGAGCAGTACTTC
CASSTLPQAEQYF
>.|TRBD2|TRBV18|TRBJ2-1
TGTGCCAGCTCACCAGACCCACGGGGGGGTCCCTACAATGAGCAGTTCTTC
CASSPDPRGGPYNEQFF
>.|.|TRBV19|TRBJ1-6
TGTGCCAGTAGTGCCCGAATGAGGAGCTCCTATAATTCACCCCTCCACTTT
CASSARMRSSYNSPLHF
>.|TRBD2|TRBV28|TRBJ2-1
TGTGCCAGCAGCCTGGGGACTAGCGGGAGAGATGAGCAGTTCTTC
CASSLGTSGRDEQFF
>few|.|TRBV5-1|TRBJ2-3
TGCGCCAGCAGCTTGGGACAGTCCATAGATACGCAGTATTTT
CASSLGQSIDTQYF
>.|.|TRBV27|TRBJ2-5
TGTGCCAGCAGTTTAGGATACTCTAGGACCCAGTACTTC
CASSLGYSRTQYF
>.|.|TRBV30|TRBJ2-5
TGTGCCTGGGAAGTCGGAGAGACCCAGTACTTC
CAWEVGETQYF
>few|.|TRBV5-1|TRBJ2-7
TGCGCCAGCAGCTTAAGGGGGAGGGCGGAATACGAGCAGTACTTC
CASSLRGRAEYEQYF
>medium-sized|.|TRBV7-6|TRBJ2-7
TGTGCCAGCAGCTCCGAGTCGTTCTACGAGCAGTACTTC
CASSSESFYEQYF
>.|.|TRBV7-9|TRBJ2-5
TGTGCCAGCAGCTTAGATCAGTCCCAAGAGACCCAGTACTTC
CASSLDQSQETQYF
>.|TRBD1|TRBV30|TRBJ1-5
TGTGCCTGGAAAGGACAGGGCAATCAGCCCCAGCATTTT
CAWKGQGNQPQHF
>.|.|TRBV28|TRBJ1-5
TGTGCCAGCAGTTTCGGCAGCTCCCTAGGGCAGCCCCAGCATTTT
CASSFGSSLGQPQHF